The clone carrying this TCR beta chain has ten or more counts. This sample is part of a study of early T cells in non-severe SARS-CoV-2 infection. Via MiXCR, TCRdb re-called the 5' RACE reads, giving one row per CDR3 protein. This sample has about 26,000 distinct CDR3 sequences, with 4% to 4.5% found just once. The CDR3 length is 15 residues. The germline V gene has CDR1 SEHNR and CDR2 FQNEAQ (reference sequence). Trimming removed 3 bases at V and 5 bases at J, with 14 bases between. The chain employs TRBV7-9 and TRBJ2-1, with D unresolved. The source is an adult who was a healthcare worker with PCR-confirmed SARS-CoV-2 infection or an uninfected control (not recorded which). Sequencing was done on a sample of whole blood. CDR3 DNA sequence: TGTGCCAGCAGCTTCGGCCAACACAATAACAATGAGCAGTTCTTC. It codes for CASSFGQHNNNEQFF. Together with reference TRBV7-9 and TRBJ2-1, the CDR3 gives the full variable domain: DTGVSQNPRHKITKRGQNVTFRCDPISEHNRLYWYRQTLGQGPEFLTYFQNEAQLEKSRLLSDRFSAERPKGSFSTLEIQRTEQGDSAMYLCASSFGQHNNNEQFFGPGTRLTVL.